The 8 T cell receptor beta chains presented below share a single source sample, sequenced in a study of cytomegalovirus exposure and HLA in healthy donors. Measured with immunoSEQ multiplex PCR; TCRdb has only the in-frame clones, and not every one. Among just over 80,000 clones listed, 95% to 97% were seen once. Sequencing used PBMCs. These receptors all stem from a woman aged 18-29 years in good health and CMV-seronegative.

CDR3 sequence reads: CASSGVLYGYTF. CDR3 DNA sequence: TGTGCCAGCAGCGGGGTACTCTATGGCTACACCTTC. The chain couples TRBV6-1 to TRBJ1-2; D remains ambiguous. CDR1 MNHNS and CDR2 SASEGT come from the germline V gene. Trimming shortened V by 6 bases and J by 4 bases, and 9 bases separated the two germline ends. The CDR3 is made up of 12 amino acids.

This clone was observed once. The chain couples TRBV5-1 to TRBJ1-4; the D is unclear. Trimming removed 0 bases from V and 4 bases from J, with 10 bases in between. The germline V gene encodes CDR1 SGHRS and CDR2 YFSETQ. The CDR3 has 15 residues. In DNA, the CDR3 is TGCGCCAGCAGCTTGGGGGCGTCCCTTAATGAAAAACTGTTTTTT. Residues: CASSLGASLNEKLFF.

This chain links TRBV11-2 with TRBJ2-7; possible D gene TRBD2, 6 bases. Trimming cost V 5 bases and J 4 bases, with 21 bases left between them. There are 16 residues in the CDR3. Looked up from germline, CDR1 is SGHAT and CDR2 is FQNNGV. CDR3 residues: CASSPRDSDFKYEQYF. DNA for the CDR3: TGTGCCAGCAGCCCCCGGGACTCGGACTTTAAATACGAGCAGTACTTC. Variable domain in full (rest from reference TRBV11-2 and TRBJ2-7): EAGVAQSPRYKIIEKRQSVAFWCNPISGHATLYWYQQILGQGPKLLIQFQNNGVVDDSQLPKDRFSAERLKGVDSTLKIQPAKLEDSAVYLCASSPRDSDFKYEQYFGPGTRLTVT.

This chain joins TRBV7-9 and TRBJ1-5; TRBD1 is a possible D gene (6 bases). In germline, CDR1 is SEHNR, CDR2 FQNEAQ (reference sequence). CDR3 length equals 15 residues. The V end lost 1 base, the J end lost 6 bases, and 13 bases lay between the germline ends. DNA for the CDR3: TGTGCCAGCAGCTTAGGTTCAGGGGAGAGTCAGCCCCAGCATTTT. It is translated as CASSLGSGESQPQHF.

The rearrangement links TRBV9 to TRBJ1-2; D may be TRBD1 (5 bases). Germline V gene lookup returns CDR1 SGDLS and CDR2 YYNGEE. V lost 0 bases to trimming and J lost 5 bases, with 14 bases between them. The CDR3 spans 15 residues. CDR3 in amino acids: CASSVDGTLGYGYTF. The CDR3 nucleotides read TGTGCCAGCAGCGTAGATGGGACTCTTGGTTATGGCTACACCTTC.

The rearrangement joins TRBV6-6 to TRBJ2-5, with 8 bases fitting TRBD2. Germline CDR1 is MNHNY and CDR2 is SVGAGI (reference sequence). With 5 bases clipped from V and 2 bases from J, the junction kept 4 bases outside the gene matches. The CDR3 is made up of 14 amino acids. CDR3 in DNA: TGTGCCAGCAGTAAGATAGCGGGGCAAGAGACCCAGTACTTC. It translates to CASSKIAGQETQYF.

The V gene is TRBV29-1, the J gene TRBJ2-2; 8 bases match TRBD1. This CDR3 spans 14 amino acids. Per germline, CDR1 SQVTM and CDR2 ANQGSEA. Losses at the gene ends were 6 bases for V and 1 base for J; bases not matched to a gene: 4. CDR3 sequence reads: CSVRDRMNTGELFF. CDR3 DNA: TGCAGCGTAAGGGACAGGATGAACACCGGGGAGCTGTTTTTT.

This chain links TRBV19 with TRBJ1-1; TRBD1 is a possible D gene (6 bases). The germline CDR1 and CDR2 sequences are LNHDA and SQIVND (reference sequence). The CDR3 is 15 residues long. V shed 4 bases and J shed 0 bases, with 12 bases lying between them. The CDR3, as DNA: TGTGCCAGTAGTACATCCGACAGGATGAACACTGAAGCTTTCTTT. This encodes CASSTSDRMNTEAFF.